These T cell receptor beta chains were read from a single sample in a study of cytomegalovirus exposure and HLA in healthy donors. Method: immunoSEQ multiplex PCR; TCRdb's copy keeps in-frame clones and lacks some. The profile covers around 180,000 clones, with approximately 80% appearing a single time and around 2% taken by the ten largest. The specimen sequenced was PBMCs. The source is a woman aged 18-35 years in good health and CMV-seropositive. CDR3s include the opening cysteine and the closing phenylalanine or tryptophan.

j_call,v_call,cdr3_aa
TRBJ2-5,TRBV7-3,CASSLRGGVMETQYF
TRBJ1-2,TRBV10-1,CASSRTAWMGYTF
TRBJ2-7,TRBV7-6,CASSLAGTGGGYEQYF
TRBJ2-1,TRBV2,CASSDLTSHGPYNEQFF
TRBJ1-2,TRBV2,CASRDRAVYGYTF
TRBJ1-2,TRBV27,CASSRGGAYGYTF
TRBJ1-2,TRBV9,CASSVGETGGPRYGYTF
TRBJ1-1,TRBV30,CAWTRGQGLTEAFF
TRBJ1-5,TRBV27,CASSLIWTGGNQPQHF
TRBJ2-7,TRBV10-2,CASSSAGPSYEQYF
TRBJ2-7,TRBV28,CASSLRTPTYEQYF
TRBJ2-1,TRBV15,CATSRDLTGGNEQFF
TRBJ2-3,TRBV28,CASSSTGVADTQYF
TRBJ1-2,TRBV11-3,CASSSGDYGYTF
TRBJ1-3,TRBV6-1,CASLARLTSGNTIYF
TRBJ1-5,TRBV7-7,CASSPRTEHRPQHF
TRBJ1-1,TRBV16,CASSQWTGLLDTEAFF
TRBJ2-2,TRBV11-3,CASSARDRVSAGELFF
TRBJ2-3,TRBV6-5,CASSYSGRITDTQYF
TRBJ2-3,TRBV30,CAWSSGPTDTQYF
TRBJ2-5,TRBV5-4,CASSSGLAGEQYF
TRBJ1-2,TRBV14,CASSLAKF
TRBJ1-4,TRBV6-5,CASSYETGVEKLFF
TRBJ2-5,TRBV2,CASRDFFLSVTQETQYF
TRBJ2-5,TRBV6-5,CASKRPGGETQYF
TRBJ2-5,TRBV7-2,CASSPSGTWGETQYF
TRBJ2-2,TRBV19,CASSLGFRGTGELFF
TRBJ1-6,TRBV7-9,CASSITGTPLHF
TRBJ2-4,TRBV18,CASSPSQGQERLITKNIQYF
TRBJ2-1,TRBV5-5,CASLGLSGGANEQFF
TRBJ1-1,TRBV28,CASSARRVVTEAFF
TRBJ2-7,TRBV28,CASSLPQGAYEQYF
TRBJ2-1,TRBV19,CASSHGGGANEQFF
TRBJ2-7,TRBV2,CASRTGIYSYEQYF
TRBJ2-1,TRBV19,CASSIAGGNYNEQFF
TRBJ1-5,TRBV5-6,CASRDRGEAAGQPQHF
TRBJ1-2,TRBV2,CASSDNAGGFYGYTF
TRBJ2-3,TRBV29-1,CSGFLGPQYF
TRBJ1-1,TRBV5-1,CASSLAQANTEAFF
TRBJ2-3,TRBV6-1,CASRTRQGTDTQYF
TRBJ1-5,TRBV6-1,CASGAGNQPQHF
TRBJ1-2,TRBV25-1,CASSWSYGYTF
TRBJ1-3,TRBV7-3,CASSPRGQRYSGNTIYF
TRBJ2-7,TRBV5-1,CASSLDGGGSPRQYF
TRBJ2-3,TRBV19,CASSSGSTDTQYF
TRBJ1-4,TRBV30,CAWSVGLNNEKLFF
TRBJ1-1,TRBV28,CASSFAGTGVTEAFF
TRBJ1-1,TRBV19,CASSIAQANEAFF
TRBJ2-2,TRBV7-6,CASSPRLAADTGELFF
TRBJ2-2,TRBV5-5,CASSFGQENTGELFF